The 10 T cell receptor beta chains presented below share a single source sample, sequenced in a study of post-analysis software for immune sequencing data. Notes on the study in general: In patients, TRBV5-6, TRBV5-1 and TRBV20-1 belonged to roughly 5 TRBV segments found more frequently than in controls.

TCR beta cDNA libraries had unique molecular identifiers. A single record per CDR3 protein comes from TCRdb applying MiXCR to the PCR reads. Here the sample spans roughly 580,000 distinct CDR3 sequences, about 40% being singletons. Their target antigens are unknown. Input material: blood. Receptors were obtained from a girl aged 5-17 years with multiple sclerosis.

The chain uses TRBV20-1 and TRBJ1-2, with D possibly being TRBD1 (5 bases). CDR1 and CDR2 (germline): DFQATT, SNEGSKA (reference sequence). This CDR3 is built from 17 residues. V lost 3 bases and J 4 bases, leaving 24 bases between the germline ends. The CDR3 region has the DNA TGCAGTGCTAGGACCCCCAACGCGGGGCAGGGCGTCTATGGCTACACCTTC. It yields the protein CSARTPNAGQGVYGYTF.

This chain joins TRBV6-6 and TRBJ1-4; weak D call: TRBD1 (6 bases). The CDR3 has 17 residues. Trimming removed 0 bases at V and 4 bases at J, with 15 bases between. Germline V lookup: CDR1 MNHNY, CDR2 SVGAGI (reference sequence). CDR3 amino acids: CASSYSGTRGGNEKLFF. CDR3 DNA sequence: TGTGCCAGCAGTTACTCCGGGACCCGAGGGGGTAATGAAAAACTGTTTTTT.

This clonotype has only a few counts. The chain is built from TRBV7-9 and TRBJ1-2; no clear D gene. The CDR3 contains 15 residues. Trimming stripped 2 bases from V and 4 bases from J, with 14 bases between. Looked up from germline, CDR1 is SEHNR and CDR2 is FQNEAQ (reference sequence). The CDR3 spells CASSLWENATYGYTF. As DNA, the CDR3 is TGTGCCAGCAGCTTATGGGAAAACGCTACCTATGGCTACACCTTC. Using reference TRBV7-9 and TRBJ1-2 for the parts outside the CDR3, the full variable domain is DTGVSQNPRHKITKRGQNVTFRCDPISEHNRLYWYRQTLGQGPEFLTYFQNEAQLEKSRLLSDRFSAERPKGSFSTLEIQRTEQGDSAMYLCASSLWENATYGYTFGSGTRLTVV.

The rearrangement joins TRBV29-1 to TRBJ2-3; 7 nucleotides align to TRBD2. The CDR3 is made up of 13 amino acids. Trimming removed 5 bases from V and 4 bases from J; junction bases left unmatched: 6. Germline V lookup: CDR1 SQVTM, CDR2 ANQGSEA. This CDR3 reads CSVLRESADTQYF. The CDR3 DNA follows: TGCAGCGTTCTGCGGGAGTCAGCAGATACGCAGTATTTT.

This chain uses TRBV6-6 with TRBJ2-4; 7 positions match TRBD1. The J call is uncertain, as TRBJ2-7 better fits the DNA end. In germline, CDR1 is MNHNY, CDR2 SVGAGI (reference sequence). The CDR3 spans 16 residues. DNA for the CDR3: TGTGCCAGCAGTTACCGAACGAAGGACAGGCCCTACGAGCAGTACTTC. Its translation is CASSYRTKDRPYEQYF.

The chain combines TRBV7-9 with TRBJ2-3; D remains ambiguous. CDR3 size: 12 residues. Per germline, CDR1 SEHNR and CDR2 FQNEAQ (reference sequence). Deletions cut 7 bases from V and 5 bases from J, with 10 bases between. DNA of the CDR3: TGTGCCAGCACCGTAGAGAAAGATACGCAGTATTTT. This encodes CASTVEKDTQYF.

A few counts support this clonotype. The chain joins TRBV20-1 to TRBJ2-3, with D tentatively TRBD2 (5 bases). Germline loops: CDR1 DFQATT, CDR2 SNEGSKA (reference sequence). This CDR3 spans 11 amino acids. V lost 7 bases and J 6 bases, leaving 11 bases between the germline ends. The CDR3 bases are TGCAGTGGAGGGTACATGGATACGCAGTATTTT. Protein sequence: CSGGYMDTQYF.

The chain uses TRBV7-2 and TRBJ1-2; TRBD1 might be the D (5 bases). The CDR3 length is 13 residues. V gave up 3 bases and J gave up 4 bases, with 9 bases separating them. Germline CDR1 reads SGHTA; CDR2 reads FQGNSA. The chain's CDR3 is CASSFAGAYGYTF. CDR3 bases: TGTGCCAGCAGCTTTGCCGGGGCCTATGGCTACACCTTC.

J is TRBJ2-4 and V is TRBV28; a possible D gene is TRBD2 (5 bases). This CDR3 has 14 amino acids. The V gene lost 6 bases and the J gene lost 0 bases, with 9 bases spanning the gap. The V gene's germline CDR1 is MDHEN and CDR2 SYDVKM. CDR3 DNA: TGTGCCAGCAGACCAGGACTAGCCAAAAACATTCAGTACTTC. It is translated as CASRPGLAKNIQYF.

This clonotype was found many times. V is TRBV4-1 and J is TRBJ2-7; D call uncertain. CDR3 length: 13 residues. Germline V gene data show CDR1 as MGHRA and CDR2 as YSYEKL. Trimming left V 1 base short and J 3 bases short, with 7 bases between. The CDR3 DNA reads TGCGCCAGCAGCCAAGTTCGAGGCTACGAGCAGTACTTC. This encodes CASSQVRGYEQYF.